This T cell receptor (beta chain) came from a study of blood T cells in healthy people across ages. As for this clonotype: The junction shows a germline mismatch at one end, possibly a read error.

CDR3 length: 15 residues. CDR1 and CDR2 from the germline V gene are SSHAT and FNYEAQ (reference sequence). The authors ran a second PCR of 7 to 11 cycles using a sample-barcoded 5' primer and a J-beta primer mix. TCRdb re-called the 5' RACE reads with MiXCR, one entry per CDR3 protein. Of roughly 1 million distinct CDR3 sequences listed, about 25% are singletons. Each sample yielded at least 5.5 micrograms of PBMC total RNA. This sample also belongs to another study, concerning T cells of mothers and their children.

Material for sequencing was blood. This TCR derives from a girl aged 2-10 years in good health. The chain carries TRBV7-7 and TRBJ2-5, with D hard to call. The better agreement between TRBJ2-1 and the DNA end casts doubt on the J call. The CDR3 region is CASSSTRGREHEQFF. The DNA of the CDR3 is TGTGCTAGCAGCAGCACCAGAGGCCGTGAACATGAGCAGTTCTTC.